One sample yielded the 19 T cell receptor beta chains listed below, sequenced in a study of a mutant IDH1 vaccine in newly diagnosed glioma. Data came from immunoSEQ multiplex PCR; TCRdb stores just in-frame clones and leaves some out. The repertoire includes some 60,000 clones, roughly four fifths of them detected once, and about 3.3% sits in the top ten. These receptors' antigens are unknown. Time point of the sample: week 47, end of study. With topical imiquimod, each dose of the vaccine consisted of 300 ug of mutant IDH1 20-mer peptide. The specimen was PBMCs, collected from a glioma patient whose treatment included an IDH1 peptide vaccine. The receptors come from a woman between 45 and 60 years old with glioma.

The CDR3 DNA sequence: TGTGCCAGCCGCGGACAGCCATCCTACGAGCAGTACTTC. Its translation: CASRGQPSYEQYF. The chain couples TRBV4-2 to TRBJ2-7; weak D call: TRBD1 (6 bases). CDR3 size: 13 residues. CDR1 is LGHNA, CDR2 YNFKEQ, per germline. The ends were cut back, 8 bases at V and 1 base at J, with 12 bases in the middle.

The chain recombines TRBV5-1 with TRBJ1-5; 9 bases match TRBD1. This CDR3 region has 16 residues. Germline values: CDR1 SGHRS, CDR2 YFSETQ. The trim removed 4 bases at V and 8 bases at J, leaving 13 bases unmatched. The CDR3, as DNA: TGCGCCAGCAGCCCGGGACAGGGAGTTGAGAAGGAGCCCCAGCATTTT. As protein: CASSPGQGVEKEPQHF.

The chain carries TRBV7-2 and TRBJ2-7; weak D call: TRBD2 (6 bases). This CDR3 contains 15 residues. V lost 5 bases to trimming and J lost 2 bases, with 16 bases between them. Germline CDR1 reads SGHTA; CDR2 reads FQGNSA. The CDR3 spells CASSLVNSGTYEQYF. Written as DNA, the CDR3 is TGTGCCAGCAGCCTGGTGAATAGCGGAACCTACGAGCAGTACTTC.

The chain couples TRBV6-1 to TRBJ1-2, with D possibly matching TRBD1 (5 bases). Trimming shortened V by 7 bases and J by 4 bases, and 19 bases separated the two germline ends. Germline lookup yields CDR1 MNHNS and CDR2 SASEGT. The CDR3 covers 15 residues. CDR3 amino acids: CASTGEGNSGYGYTF. DNA of the CDR3: TGTGCCAGCACCGGGGAGGGGAATTCTGGCTATGGCTACACCTTC.

Only one count was recorded for this clone. V usage is TRBV28 and J usage is TRBJ1-1; D is perhaps TRBD1 (5 bases). V lost 5 bases and J 0 bases, leaving 22 bases between the germline ends. Germline V lookup: CDR1 MDHEN, CDR2 SYDVKM. The CDR3 consists of 18 residues. CDR3 coding DNA: TGTGCCAGCAGTCGCTTTTTACCGGGACGGAGGATGAACACTGAAGCTTTCTTT. Encoded protein: CASSRFLPGRRMNTEAFF.

The chain recombines TRBV5-4 with TRBJ1-5; D is ambiguous. Germline CDR1 reads SGHNT; CDR2 reads YYREEE (reference sequence). CDR3 length: 14 amino acids. Trimming shortened V by 0 bases and J by 4 bases, and 8 bases separated the two germline ends. The CDR3 here is CASSLEGLNQPQHF. The CDR3 bases are TGTGCCAGCAGCTTGGAAGGTCTGAATCAGCCCCAGCATTTT.

J is TRBJ1-1 and V is TRBV5-1; D is possibly TRBD1 (6 bases). The germline gives CDR1 SGHRS, CDR2 YFSETQ. The CDR3 totals 15 residues. Trimming took off 3 bases at V and 1 base at J, with 13 bases between the two ends. CDR3 residues: CASSSTGAKNTEAFF. CDR3 DNA sequence: TGCGCCAGCAGCTCTACGGGGGCCAAGAACACTGAAGCTTTCTTT.

The chain joins TRBV18 to TRBJ2-5; tentative D call: TRBD1 (5 bases). Trimming removed 7 bases at V and 5 bases at J, with 14 bases between. This CDR3 contains 13 residues. The V gene's germline CDR1 is KGHSH and CDR2 LQKENI. The CDR3 DNA reads as TGTGCCAGCTTCCAAGGGGTCTCGGAGACCCAGTACTTC. It encodes CASFQGVSETQYF. The full variable domain, its missing parts supplied by reference TRBV18 and TRBJ2-5, is NAGVMQNPRHLVRRRGQEARLRCSPMKGHSHVYWYRQLPEEGLKFMVYLQKENIIDESGMPKERFSAEFPKEGPSILRIQQVVRGDSAAYFCASFQGVSETQYFGPGTRLLVL.

The chain links TRBV7-8 to TRBJ1-2; tentative D call: TRBD1 (5 bases). The CDR3 is made up of 14 amino acids. Germline lookup yields CDR1 SGHVS and CDR2 FQNEAQ. V was shortened by 5 bases and J by 8 bases, with 18 bases between the two germline ends. As DNA, the CDR3 is TGTGCCAGCAGCCTCGGGACCCCCGGCCAAGGCTACACCTTC. It is translated as CASSLGTPGQGYTF. Based on the CDR3 plus reference TRBV7-8 and TRBJ1-2, the full variable domain is GAGVSQSPRYKVAKRGQDVALRCDPISGHVSLFWYQQALGQGPEFLTYFQNEAQLDKSGLPSDRFFAERPEGSVSTLKIQRTQQEDSAVYLCASSLGTPGQGYTFGSGTRLTVV.

The gene calls are TRBV29-1 and TRBJ1-4; D not certain. Looked up from germline, CDR1 is SQVTM and CDR2 is ANQGSEA. The CDR3 has 12 residues. The germline V and J ends were trimmed by 5 bases and 6 bases, with 10 bases remaining between them. Here the CDR3 reads CSVLTADEKLFF. The CDR3 coding sequence is TGCAGCGTTCTCACAGCTGATGAAAAACTGTTTTTT.

The CDR3 loop is CASMRTANTGELFF. The CDR3 bases are TGTGCCAGCATGCGGACAGCGAACACCGGGGAGCTGTTTTTT. The chain couples TRBV6-4 to TRBJ2-2; a weak D match, TRBD1 (6 bases). This CDR3 has 14 amino acids. The germline V gene has CDR1 MRHNA and CDR2 SNTAGT. V dropped 7 bases and J dropped 0 bases, with 9 bases sitting between them.

This clone was seen once. The rearrangement links TRBV5-5 to TRBJ2-3; 12 bases align to TRBD1. Germline CDR1 SGHKS, CDR2 YYEKEE (reference sequence). Unmatched junction bases numbered 7, after V lost 4 bases and J lost 4 bases. CDR3 size: 16 residues. CDR3 bases: TGTGCCAGCAGCCGCGGGACAGGGGGCGCCGCAGATACGCAGTATTTT. Translating it yields CASSRGTGGAADTQYF.

The rearrangement links TRBV7-6 to TRBJ2-6, with D tentatively TRBD2 (5 bases). Germline values: CDR1 SGHVS, CDR2 FNYEAQ. V was trimmed by 5 bases and J by 0 bases, leaving 14 bases between them. The CDR3 sequence is 17 residues long. CDR3 loop: CASSPSEADSGANVLTF. As DNA, the CDR3 is TGTGCCAGCAGCCCTTCGGAAGCGGACTCTGGGGCCAACGTCCTGACTTTC.

This chain joins TRBV27 and TRBJ2-2; no clear D. In germline, CDR1 is MNHEY, CDR2 SMNVEV (reference sequence). Trimming took off 2 bases at V and 2 bases at J, with 0 bases between the two ends. The CDR3 runs 12 residues. As DNA, the CDR3 is TGTGCCAGCAGTTTAAACACCGGGGAGCTGTTTTTT. Residues: CASSLNTGELFF.

This chain uses TRBV9 with TRBJ1-3; 9 nucleotides match TRBD1. The junction had 7 bases not matched to a gene; V was cut back by 3 bases and J by 0 bases. CDR1 and CDR2 (germline): SGDLS, YYNGEE. The CDR3 loop spans 17 amino acids. CDR3 amino acids: CASSAKGQGNSGNTIYF. The CDR3, as DNA: TGTGCCAGCAGCGCCAAAGGACAGGGGAACTCTGGAAACACCATATATTTT.

Only one count was recorded for this clone. This chain joins TRBV11-3 and TRBJ1-1, with D possibly TRBD1 on 6 matching bases. V lost 4 bases and J 6 bases, leaving 18 bases between the germline ends. The CDR3 length is 15 residues. Per germline, CDR1 SGHNT and CDR2 YENEEA. CDR3 nucleotide sequence: TGTGCCAGCAGCTCCTTGGACAGCGGAATCCCTGAAGCTTTCTTT. Its protein is CASSSLDSGIPEAFF.

This chain uses TRBV9 with TRBJ2-1; 7 positions agree with TRBD2. The CDR3 consists of 14 residues. Trimming removed 4 bases from V and 7 bases from J; junction bases left unmatched: 8. Germline V lookup: CDR1 SGDLS, CDR2 YYNGEE. The CDR3 DNA is TGTGCCAGCAGCCTCGGGGGGAAGGGGAATGAGCAGTTCTTC. This encodes CASSLGGKGNEQFF. The variable domain in full, completed from reference TRBV9 and TRBJ2-1, reads DSGVTQTPKHLITATGQRVTLRCSPRSGDLSVYWYQQSLDQGLQFLIQYYNGEERAKGNILERFSAQQFPDLHSELNLSSLELGDSALYFCASSLGGKGNEQFFGPGTRLTVL.

J is TRBJ1-2 and V is TRBV14; possibly TRBD1 for D (6 bases). V lost 5 bases and J 8 bases, leaving 12 bases between the germline ends. The CDR3 contains 12 residues. Germline V gives CDR1 SGHDN, CDR2 FVKESK. The CDR3 protein is CASSDTGYGYTF. Written as DNA, the CDR3 is TGTGCCAGCAGCGACACAGGGTACGGCTACACCTTC.

The chain has TRBV15 and TRBJ2-5; the D gene could be TRBD1 or TRBD2 (6 bases each). Germline CDR1 is LNHNV and CDR2 is YYDKDF (reference sequence). The CDR3 is 15 residues long. The V and J ends lost 2 bases and 5 bases respectively, with 15 bases between them. In nucleotides, the CDR3 is TGTGCCACCAGCAGATCGGACAGCCGGGGGGAGACCCAGTACTTC. Its protein product is CATSRSDSRGETQYF.